Listed here are 3 T cell receptor beta chains from one sample, sequenced in a study of T-cell reconstitution after alpha-beta-depleted transplantation in children. The authors prepared the TCRbeta library with unique molecular identifiers. MiXCR, run by TCRdb on the PCR reads, gives a single entry per CDR3 protein. The table includes 500,000 to 650,000 distinct CDR3 sequences, about an eighth detected once. Material: PBMCs, mostly from graft donor cells, obtained 360 days after TCRalphabeta/CD19-depleted stem cell transplant. The source is a male patient younger than 18 who had a stem cell transplant for acute myeloid leukemia, so the T cells may come from the graft donor.

This clonotype was recorded at least ten times. The CDR3 reads CASSVGGLMNTEAFF. The DNA for the CDR3 is TGTGCCAGCAGCGTAGGGGGCCTCATGAACACTGAAGCTTTCTTT. V is TRBV12-3 or TRBV12-4 and J is TRBJ1-1, with 7 bases aligning to TRBD1. J was trimmed by 0 bases and V by 6 bases; bases with no gene match: 7. CDR3 size: 15 residues.

The gene calls are TRBV12-3 or TRBV12-4 and TRBJ2-7; 8 nucleotides match TRBD1. V dropped 3 bases and J dropped 3; count of bases not matched to a gene: 1. The length of the CDR3 is 13 residues. CDR3 protein: CASSFGQGYEQYF. The CDR3 DNA is TGTGCCAGCAGTTTCGGACAGGGCTACGAGCAGTACTTC.

The V call is TRBV6-1, the J call TRBJ2-7, with 16 bases identical to TRBD2. The CDR3 is made up of 17 amino acids. Trimming removed 6 bases from V and 4 bases from J; junction bases left unmatched: 9. Germline lookup yields CDR1 MNHNS and CDR2 SASEGT. CDR3 coding DNA: TGTGCCAGCAGCCGCATGGGACTAGCGGGAGGGTATTACGAGCAGTACTTC. As protein: CASSRMGLAGGYYEQYF.